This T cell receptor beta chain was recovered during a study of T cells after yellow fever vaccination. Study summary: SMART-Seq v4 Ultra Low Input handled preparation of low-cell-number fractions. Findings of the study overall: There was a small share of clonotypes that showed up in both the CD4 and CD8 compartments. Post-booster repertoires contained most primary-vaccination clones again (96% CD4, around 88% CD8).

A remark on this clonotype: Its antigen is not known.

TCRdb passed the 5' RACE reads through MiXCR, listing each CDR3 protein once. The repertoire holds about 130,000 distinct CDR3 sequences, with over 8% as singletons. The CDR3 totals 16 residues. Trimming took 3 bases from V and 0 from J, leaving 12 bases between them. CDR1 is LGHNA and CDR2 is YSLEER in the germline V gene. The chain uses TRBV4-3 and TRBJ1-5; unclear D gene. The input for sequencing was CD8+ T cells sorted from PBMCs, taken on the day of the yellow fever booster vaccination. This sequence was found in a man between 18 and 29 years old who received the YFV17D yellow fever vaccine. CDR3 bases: TGCGCCAGCAGCCAGGCCTGGGAGGGTAGCAATCAGCCCCAGCATTTT. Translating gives CASSQAWEGSNQPQHF.